The rows below give T cell receptor beta chains drawn from one sample of a study of molecular identifiers for immune sequencing clone quantification. TCRdb ran MiXCR on the PCR reads and lists one entry per CDR3 protein. The sample contains 550,000 to 750,000 distinct CDR3 sequences, 20% of which appear only once. The source material was naive CD8+ T cells from blood, with Jurkat cell RNA spiked in. The source of these receptors is a human donor in good health. Some libraries in this study had Jurkat cell RNA spiked in. CDR3s include the opening cysteine and the closing phenylalanine or tryptophan. The D gene is left open where the match is weak. The size of a clone is reported for some rows only, either as once, few or many, or as a class for expanded clones.

V gene,D gene,J gene,clone size,CDR3 protein,CDR3 DNA
TRBV29-1,NA,TRBJ2-2,many,CSVHLEGRPGGELFF,TGCAGCGTTCATCTAGAGGGTCGACCGGGCGGGGAGCTGTTTTTT
TRBV6-1,NA,TRBJ2-7,many,CASKERTYEQYF,TGTGCCAGCAAGGAGAGAACCTACGAGCAGTACTTC
TRBV4-1,TRBD2,TRBJ2-3,many,CASSQHGLAGVTDTQYF,TGCGCCAGCAGCCAACATGGACTAGCGGGAGTCACAGATACGCAGTATTTT
TRBV5-1,TRBD2,TRBJ2-5,many,CASNPGGGAGETQYF,TGCGCCAGCAACCCTGGCGGGGGGGCCGGTGAGACCCAGTACTTC
TRBV12-3/TRBV12-4,NA,TRBJ1-3,NA,CASSLLGVGNTIYF,TGTGCCAGCAGTTTACTAGGGGTTGGAAACACCATATATTTT
TRBV28,NA,TRBJ1-4,many,CASEGPREKLFF,TGTGCCAGCGAGGGCCCCAGGGAAAAACTGTTTTTT
TRBV23-1,TRBD1,TRBJ2-7,many,CASRHPGQGNYEQYF,TGCGCCAGCAGACATCCGGGACAGGGAAACTACGAGCAGTACTTC
TRBV2,TRBD1,TRBJ1-5,many,CASSDPSGGEYSNQPQHF,TGTGCCAGCAGTGATCCTTCAGGGGGCGAATATAGCAATCAGCCCCAGCATTTT
TRBV7-9,NA,TRBJ1-4,many,CASSLAGGEKLFF,TGTGCCAGCAGCTTAGCCGGGGGTGAAAAACTGTTTTTT
TRBV5-5,TRBD1,TRBJ2-3,many,CASSYPTGEKDTQYF,TGTGCCAGCAGCTACCCGACAGGGGAAAAAGATACGCAGTATTTT
TRBV25-1,TRBD2,TRBJ2-1,many,CASSDVAGLAYNEQFF,TGTGCCAGCAGTGATGTAGCGGGACTTGCCTACAATGAGCAGTTCTTC
TRBV20-1,NA,TRBJ2-2,NA,CSAVGDTGELFF,TGCAGTGCTGTGGGGGACACCGGGGAGCTGTTTTTT
TRBV4-3,NA,TRBJ1-1,many,CASSPFPDTEAFF,TGCGCCAGCAGCCCCTTCCCGGACACTGAAGCTTTCTTT
TRBV30,NA,TRBJ2-7,NA,CAWSDGEQYF,TGTGCCTGGAGCGATGGCGAGCAGTACTTC
TRBV28,NA,TRBJ1-1,many,CASKRAQGNTEAFF,TGTGCCAGCAAGAGGGCACAGGGGAACACTGAAGCTTTCTTT
TRBV20-1,NA,TRBJ2-7,few,CSARAKAGERYF,TGCAGTGCTAGAGCGAAGGCAGGCGAGCGGTACTTC
TRBV30,TRBD1,TRBJ1-4,many,CAWRGQVLGYEKLFF,TGTGCCTGGAGAGGACAGGTCCTCGGATATGAAAAACTGTTTTTT
TRBV28,TRBD1,TRBJ1-1,NA,CASRFRGSTEALF,TGTGCCAGCAGGTTCAGGGGGAGCACTGAAGCTCTCTTT
TRBV28,TRBD2,TRBJ2-1,NA,CASSSLKGLAYDEQFF,TGTGCCAGCAGTTCCTTAAAGGGACTAGCCTACGATGAGCAGTTCTTC
TRBV5-8,NA,TRBJ2-1,few,CASSLEGTNYNEQFF,TGTGCCAGCAGCTTGGAGGGGACAAACTACAATGAGCAGTTCTTC
TRBV2,NA,TRBJ2-3,NA,CASSEAHPGDKDTQYF,TGTGCCAGCAGTGAAGCGCATCCTGGAGACAAAGATACGCAGTATTTT
TRBV3-1,NA,TRBJ1-4,many,CASSQGLKPGWKEKLFF,TGTGCCAGCAGCCAAGGGTTAAAACCCGGTTGGAAAGAAAAACTGTTTTTT
TRBV2,TRBD2,TRBJ2-3,many,CASRRSGGAPTDTQYF,TGTGCCAGCAGGAGGAGCGGGGGGGCCCCCACAGATACGCAGTATTTT
TRBV27,NA,TRBJ1-1,NA,CASSFTVRSSTEAFF,TGTGCCAGCAGTTTTACGGTCCGAAGTTCCACTGAAGCTTTCTTT
TRBV5-4,NA,TRBJ1-2,many,CASSPTDSLYGYTF,TGTGCCAGCAGCCCAACCGACAGTCTCTATGGCTACACCTTC
TRBV9,TRBD2,TRBJ2-3,many,CASSGRSGLATDTQYF,TGTGCCAGCAGCGGTAGGTCAGGACTAGCGACAGATACGCAGTATTTT
TRBV4-3,TRBD1,TRBJ2-3,many,CASSQDLAGGDPRDTQYF,TGCGCCAGCAGCCAAGACCTAGCAGGGGGCGACCCCAGGGATACGCAGTATTTT
TRBV11-2,TRBD2,TRBJ2-1,NA,CASSLGAAGGSYNEQFF,TGTGCCAGCAGCTTAGGGGCCGCGGGGGGTTCCTACAATGAGCAGTTCTTC